This entry concerns a single T cell receptor (beta chain). Its specificity is not known. The data are from a study of shared clonotypes between healthy human individuals. Study findings and constraints: Among the subsets, naive ones generally showed larger estimated richness than memory ones.

The V and J ends lost 2 bases and 1 base respectively, with 11 bases between them. CDR1 MNHEY and CDR2 SMNVEV come from the germline V gene (reference sequence). CDR3 length equals 16 residues. In the naive CD8 group, cells lacked CD45RO and were positively selected for CCR7, so terminally differentiated effector memory CD45RA+ cells were left out. TCRdb's copy holds only in-frame clones and misses some; the assay was immunoSEQ multiplex PCR. Of 1.5 million to 2.5 million clones in the sample, about 95% were seen once. The TCR originated in a young man in good health. V usage is TRBV27 and J usage is TRBJ1-4, with D possibly TRBD1 on 5 matching bases. Input material: naive CD8+ T cells sorted from blood. The chain's CDR3 is CASSLGGVLTNEKLFF. The CDR3 nucleotides read TGTGCCAGCAGTTTAGGGGGGGTCTTAACTAATGAAAAACTGTTTTTT.